This T cell receptor beta chain was observed in a study of STAT5B mutations in CD4+ large granular lymphocyte leukemia (dated by TCRdb to between 2020 and 2023). Study-wide context: Among healthy controls, the CDR3 'QG' motif was associated with a particular HLA allele. The study compared the TCRbeta repertoires of patients with CD4+ T-cell large granular lymphocyte leukemia against the TCRbeta repertoires of healthy blood donors. Flow cytometry performed on FACSCanto II or FACSVerse showed that the purified fractions had more than 95% purity among lymphocytes.

Looking up the germline V gene yields CDR1 MNHEY and CDR2 SVGAGI. Trimming takes 2 bases from V and 0 bases from J, and the germline ends sit 10 bases apart. Including the terminal cysteine and phenylalanine, the CDR3 comprises 15 residues. Only the CDR3 DNA stays, 45 bases, in frame from base 1. TCRbeta rearrangements were sequenced from genomic DNA using the immunoSEQ assay at survey resolution. The source study handled its data this way. In the TCR sequencing data, the lowest productive clonotype frequency that could be detected was 2.59 x 10-5. Analyses included only productive TCRbeta rearrangements, meaning complete and in-frame sequences. Simpson clonality, calculated in the immunoSEQ Analyzer version 3.0, was used as the measure of sample clonality. Clones were binned by frequency as very rare, small, medium, large (1-20%) or hyperexpanded (>20%). Generation probabilities were estimated with OLGA 1.2.3, V-gene circos plots were generated with VDJtools, specificities were searched for in VDJdb, and CDR3 motifs were identified with GLIPH. In its TCRdb copy, this immuneACCESS table keeps in-frame sequences only and misses some clones. Where compared with another copy, unresolved V genes explain less than half of these, and the others have no known cause. V and J calls and clone size are copied from that table; D and trimming were computed from the DNA. This sample comprises tens of thousands of clones, 60% to 80% of them detected only once. Together, the top ten hold about 0.45% of the sample.

The healthy control group was made up of roughly 39 blood donors, and the Finnish Red Cross blood service supplied their buffy coats. All TCR-sequenced material derived from peripheral blood: patient blood samples and healthy donor buffy coats. Peripheral blood mononuclear cells were isolated by Ficoll-Hypaque gradient centrifugation. Magnetic purification was used to isolate CD4+ cells from the buffy coats of the healthy controls. The Gentra Puregene Cell and Tissue kit was used to extract genomic DNA, and a Qubit 2.0 fluorometer was used to measure the amount of genomic DNA. Turning to this clone: This clone's antigen is unknown. Per-base qualities were not stored, and no clone one base away is much larger.

General study outcomes and caveats: Main leukemic clonotypes were private to each patient, although roughly 25% of the main leukemic clonotypes were found at low frequency in the non-leukemic repertoires of other patients. Enrichment of TRBV06-family usage was observed among the top patient clones (8/27) relative to healthy controls (2/35). The data were not HLA-matched, and the higher clonality in CD4+ T-LGLL than in CD8+ T-LGLL could be due to the relatively small sample size. Greater clonality appeared to be present in CD4-sorted patient repertoires than in healthy CD4+ repertoires, and the difference was retained after the putative leukemic clones were removed.

The chain couples TRBV6-5 to TRBJ1-1, with a tentative D gene TRBD1 over 5 matching bases. The sequencing input was CD4+ T cells from blood buffy coats. The TCR originated in a human donor in good health. The nucleotides are TGTGCCAGCAGTTACAGAGGGGCGGTGAACACTGAAGCTTTCTTT. This gives the protein CASSYRGAVNTEAFF.